This T cell receptor (beta chain) was observed in a study of blood T cell repertoires in COVID-19. Study at large: Donors in the United States, Italy and Spain gave samples during acute or convalescent COVID-19. T cells, B-cell-depleted T cells, or PBMCs supplied cDNA or gDNA.

In the study's own analysis: From reference gene primer amplification, estimates of nucleated cell counts were derived. Profiled with immunoSEQ multiplex PCR; TCRdb holds only in-frame clones, not every one. Clone size and V and J calls were adopted from that table, with D and trimming inferred from the DNA. The sample shows around 180,000 clones, around 83% of them seen only once. Germline CDR1 and CDR2: LGHDT and YNNKEL (reference sequence). This CDR3 is 14 amino acids long. V was shortened by 3 bases and J by 0 bases, with 8 bases between the two germline ends. The origin of this receptor is a human donor in a cohort sampled during active COVID-19. The chain couples TRBV3-1 (or the pseudogene TRBV3-2) to TRBJ1-1; no clear D gene. The sample taken for sequencing was peripheral blood. The CDR3 coding sequence is TGTGCCAGCAGCCAGGGAGACCTGAACACTGAAGCTTTCTTT. Translating gives CASSQGDLNTEAFF.